Listed below are T cell receptor beta chains from one sample, sequenced in a study of T cell repertoires in MIS-A myocarditis. TCRdb keeps only in-frame clones here, not all; method: immunoSEQ multiplex PCR. In the table there are about 10,000 clones, around 88% of which are singletons. Sequencing was performed on thoracic lymph node tissue obtained at autopsy. These receptors were obtained from a man aged 18 to 29 with fulminant myocarditis from multisystem inflammatory syndrome in adults (MIS-A) after COVID-19. Both conserved end residues are part of each CDR3. A D gene is named only where the DNA matches it firmly. Size tells how often a clone was seen (once, few, many) or the class of an expanded clone, and some rows leave it out.

j_call	v_call	clone_size	d_call	cdr3_aa	cdr3_nt
TRBJ1-6	TRBV15	once	-	CATSTYDRIGSPLHF	TGTGCCACCAGCACTTACGACAGGATAGGTTCACCCCTCCACTTT
TRBJ1-6	TRBV28	-	TRBD1	CASSVPGTGYNSPLHF	TGTGCCAGCAGTGTCCCCGGGACAGGGTATAATTCACCCCTCCACTTT
TRBJ1-1	TRBV27	-	-	CASSLPGRNTEAFF	TGTGCCAGCAGTTTGCCGGGACGGAACACTGAAGCTTTCTTT
TRBJ1-6	TRBV4-1	-	TRBD1	CASSHLDREVSPLHF	TGCGCCAGCAGCCACCTGGACAGGGAGGTTTCACCCCTCCACTTT
TRBJ1-4	TRBV28	-	-	CASIEGANEKLFF	TGTGCCAGCATTGAGGGCGCTAATGAAAAACTGTTTTTT
TRBJ1-1	TRBV15	-	TRBD1	CATSRGRTGVNTEAFF	TGTGCCACCAGCAGGGGCCGGACAGGGGTGAACACTGAAGCTTTCTTT
TRBJ2-2	TRBV9	-	-	CASSVALTGELFF	TGTGCCAGCAGCGTAGCCCTCACCGGGGAGCTGTTTTTT
TRBJ2-7	TRBV6-2/TRBV6-3	-	-	CASSYSRSSHEQYF	TGTGCCAGCAGTTATAGCAGAAGCTCCCACGAGCAGTACTTC
TRBJ1-2	TRBV28	-	-	CASSPRGRSYGYTF	TGTGCCAGCAGTCCGAGGGGTCGTAGCTATGGCTACACCTTC
TRBJ1-5	TRBV27	-	-	CASSPRSGNQPQHF	TGTGCCAGCAGTCCCAGGTCAGGCAATCAGCCCCAGCATTTT
TRBJ2-3	TRBV19	-	TRBD1	CASRQGWTDTQYF	TGTGCCAGCCGACAGGGGTGGACAGATACGCAGTATTTT
TRBJ2-3	TRBV10-1	-	-	CASSPEGLPTDTQYF	TGCGCCAGCAGCCCGGAGGGACTCCCCACAGATACGCAGTATTTT
TRBJ2-1	TRBV13	few	-	CASSLSPGKLNEQFF	TGTGCCAGCAGCCTCTCTCCAGGGAAGCTCAATGAGCAGTTCTTC
TRBJ2-7	TRBV7-2	once	TRBD2	CASSWAGGPSYEQYF	TGTGCCAGCAGCTGGGCGGGGGGGCCGTCGTACGAGCAGTACTTC
TRBJ1-2	TRBV23-1	-	-	CASSGPNYGYTF	TGCGCCAGCTCGGGACCTAACTATGGCTACACCTTC
TRBJ2-5	TRBV27	-	TRBD2	CASSLWTSGGPTPQETQYF	TGTGCCAGCAGTCTCTGGACTAGCGGGGGGCCGACGCCTCAAGAGACCCAGTACTTC
TRBJ2-1	TRBV28	-	TRBD2	CASTGSDLWGGDINEQFF	TGTGCCAGCACTGGATCCGATTTGTGGGGGGGGGATATAAATGAGCAGTTCTTC
TRBJ2-7	TRBV6-2/TRBV6-3	-	TRBD2	CASSYGGGAAEQYF	TGTGCCAGCAGTTACGGCGGGGGGGCGGCCGAGCAGTACTTC
TRBJ2-3	TRBV4-1	-	-	CASSQQVVGTQATDTQYF	TGCGCCAGCAGCCAGCAGGTCGTGGGCACCCAGGCCACAGATACGCAGTATTTT
TRBJ2-1	TRBV4-3	-	-	CASSQDGRTKAYNEQFF	TGCGCCAGCAGCCAAGACGGTCGGACCAAAGCATACAATGAGCAGTTCTTC
TRBJ2-1	TRBV5-6	-	-	CASSSREGPRNYNEQFF	TGTGCCAGCAGTTCGAGGGAAGGGCCCCGCAACTACAATGAGCAGTTCTTC
TRBJ1-2	TRBV29-1	few	-	CSVQRGLYGYTF	TGCAGCGTTCAGCGGGGCCTCTATGGCTACACCTTC
TRBJ2-5	TRBV7-2	-	TRBD2	CASSRKRGQETQYF	TGTGCCAGCAGCCGGAAGCGGGGCCAAGAGACCCAGTACTTC
TRBJ1-2	TRBV6-1	-	-	CASSERYGYTF	TGTGCCAGCAGTGAAAGATATGGCTACACCTTC